These 28 T cell receptor beta chains share one sample of origin, sequenced in a study of blood T cell repertoires in COVID-19. TCRdb's copy holds only in-frame clones and misses some; the assay was immunoSEQ multiplex PCR. The data contain under 200,000 clones, 85% to 90% of them singletons. The sample was peripheral blood. These receptor sequences come from an older woman with COVID-19, enrolled during active disease.

J is TRBJ2-1 and V is TRBV29-1, with D unresolved. The CDR3 runs to 13 residues. CDR1 and CDR2 (germline): SQVTM, ANQGSEA. V was cut by 7 bases and J by 0 bases, with 10 bases left in between. CDR3 nucleotide sequence: TGCAGCGCTGACCCGAGCTCCTACAATGAGCAGTTCTTC. It is translated as CSADPSSYNEQFF.

The chain has TRBV5-6 and TRBJ1-3; TRBD1 aligns across 8 bases. Germline trimming cut 2 bases from V and 0 bases from J; bases unmatched to any gene: 4. The CDR3 has 16 amino acids. Germline values: CDR1 SGHDT, CDR2 YYEEEE. For the CDR3, the DNA is TGTGCCAGCAGCTTCCAGGGGGCAAACTCTGGAAACACCATATATTTT. Its translation: CASSFQGANSGNTIYF.

J is TRBJ2-1 and V is TRBV3-1 (or the pseudogene TRBV3-2); 12 bases align to TRBD2. Germline V gene sequence: CDR1 LGHDT, CDR2 YNNKEL (reference sequence). V gave up 6 bases and J gave up 6 bases; unmatched junction bases: 6. The CDR3 loop spans 15 amino acids. DNA of the CDR3: TGTGCCAGCAGACCCGGACTAGCGGGATTCAATGAGCAGTTCTTC. Its translation is CASRPGLAGFNEQFF.

CDR3 sequence: CASSRTAEQGYTF. CDR3 coding DNA: TGTGCCAGCAGCCGGACAGCTGAGCAAGGTTACACCTTC. This rearrangement joins TRBV5-6 to TRBJ1-2, with D possibly being TRBD1 (6 bases). Trimming removed 4 bases from V and 11 bases from J, with 18 bases in between. CDR3 length equals 13 residues. CDR1 SGHDT and CDR2 YYEEEE come from the germline V gene.

The chain recombines TRBV19 with TRBJ2-7; D ambiguous. From germline, CDR1 is LNHDA and CDR2 SQIVND (reference sequence). The CDR3 loop spans 15 amino acids. V lost 3 bases and J lost 3, with 15 bases in between. Here the CDR3 DNA reads TGTGCCAGTAGTATCGCGGCTGGAACCCACTACGAGCAGTACTTC. This encodes CASSIAAGTHYEQYF.

V is TRBV5-1 and J is TRBJ2-2; TRBD2 aligns across 7 bases. Per germline, CDR1 SGHRS and CDR2 YFSETQ. Unmatched junction bases numbered 5, after V lost 2 bases and J lost 4 bases. The CDR3 runs to 15 residues. The CDR3 loop is CASSFGLVPTGELFF. The DNA for the CDR3 is TGCGCCAGCAGCTTTGGACTAGTCCCCACCGGGGAGCTGTTTTTT. The entire variable domain, with the rest obtained from reference TRBV5-1 and TRBJ2-2, is as follows: KAGVTQTPRYLIKTRGQQVTLSCSPISGHRSVSWYQQTPGQGLQFLFEYFSETQRNKGNFPGRFSGRQFSNSRSEMNVSTLELGDSALYLCASSFGLVPTGELFFGEGSRLTVL.

The rearrangement joins TRBV19 to TRBJ2-2; D possibly corresponds to TRBD1 (7 bases). Germline lookup yields CDR1 LNHDA and CDR2 SQIVND (reference sequence). CDR3 length: 18 amino acids. Trimming took 4 bases from V and 0 from J, leaving 18 bases between them. The CDR3 DNA sequence: TGTGCCAGTAGTAGGAGTGGCAGGGGGGACCCGAACACCGGGGAGCTGTTTTTT. It translates to CASSRSGRGDPNTGELFF.

The chain joins TRBV27 to TRBJ2-1; TRBD1 is a possible D gene (6 bases). The CDR3 spans 12 residues. With 6 bases removed from V and 9 bases from J, the gap between germline ends came to 12 bases. Germline V gene sequence: CDR1 MNHEY, CDR2 SMNVEV (reference sequence). The CDR3, as DNA: TGTGCCAGCAGAACAGGGATGGGTGAGCAGTTCTTC. This codes for CASRTGMGEQFF.

The chain employs TRBV7-2 and TRBJ1-3; D possibly corresponds to TRBD1 (5 bases). V was pared by 1 base and J by 4 bases, with 11 bases between. The germline gives CDR1 SGHTA, CDR2 FQGNSA. The length of the CDR3 is 15 residues. In nucleotides, the CDR3 is TGTGCCAGCAGCTTAGTTGGGGGGTTAGGAAACACCATATATTTT. Protein product: CASSLVGGLGNTIYF.

This clone was seen a single time. V is TRBV10-3 and J is TRBJ1-1, with D hard to call. The CDR3 is 14 residues long. Trimming took off 5 bases at V and 6 bases at J, with 16 bases between the two ends. Germline V gene lookup returns CDR1 ENHRY and CDR2 SYGVKD. CDR3 sequence: CAISTHGEISEAFF. The CDR3 coding sequence is TGTGCCATCAGTACCCACGGGGAAATCTCTGAAGCTTTCTTT.

The chain is built from TRBV18 and TRBJ1-5, with 8 bases fitting TRBD1. The CDR3 spans 15 residues. Germline V gene data show CDR1 as KGHSH and CDR2 as LQKENI. J gave up 4 bases and V 3 bases, and 5 bases lay outside the gene matches. CDR3 sequence (DNA): TGTGCCAGCTCACCTCGGACAGGGAATAATCAGCCCCAGCATTTT. Translation gives CASSPRTGNNQPQHF.

The chain links TRBV7-2 to TRBJ2-7, with 9 bases fitting TRBD2. The germline gives CDR1 SGHTA, CDR2 FQGNSA. The CDR3 length is 15 residues. V dropped 3 bases and J dropped 4; count of bases not matched to a gene: 7. CDR3 sequence: CASSFNLGLAYEQYF. The CDR3 DNA follows: TGTGCCAGCAGCTTTAACCTGGGACTAGCATACGAGCAGTACTTC.

The chain recombines TRBV2 with TRBJ2-3, with 11 bases fitting TRBD1. The CDR3 has 15 residues. V shed 8 bases, J shed 6 bases, and the junction held 10 bases outside the gene matches. Germline CDR1 is SNHLY and CDR2 is FYNNEI. This CDR3 reads CASLMDRGQMDTQYF. The CDR3 DNA is TGTGCCAGCCTTATGGACAGGGGGCAGATGGATACGCAGTATTTT.

A few counts support this clone. This chain joins TRBV5-1 and TRBJ1-2; 11 bases are shared with TRBD1. V lost 4 bases, J lost 5 bases, and 7 bases stayed unmatched. There are 15 residues in the CDR3. Germline CDR1 is SGHRS and CDR2 is YFSETQ. CDR3 residues: CASSPGQGAGYGYTF. For the CDR3, the DNA is TGCGCCAGCAGCCCAGGACAGGGGGCTGGATATGGCTACACCTTC.

This chain links TRBV2 with TRBJ2-2; 9 bases map to TRBD2. This CDR3 is 15 amino acids long. Germline V CDR1 and CDR2: SNHLY, FYNNEI. J lost 4 bases, V lost 8 bases, and 8 bases had no gene match. For the CDR3, the DNA is TGTGCCAGCCAGCGGGGGGCAAGGGGCACCGGGGAGCTGTTTTTT. Encoded protein: CASQRGARGTGELFF. Using reference TRBV2 and TRBJ2-2 for the parts outside the CDR3, the full variable domain is EPEVTQTPSHQVTQMGQEVILRCVPISNHLYFYWYRQILGQKVEFLVSFYNNEISEKSEIFDDQFSVERPDGSNFTLKIRSTKLEDSAMYFCASQRGARGTGELFFGEGSRLTVL.

This chain links TRBV3-1 (or the pseudogene TRBV3-2) with TRBJ2-3; 9 positions match TRBD1. J gave up 3 bases and V 3 bases, and 10 bases lay outside the gene matches. Germline CDR1 and CDR2: LGHDT and YNNKEL (reference sequence). The CDR3 has 17 amino acids. CDR3: CASSQGPGQGLTDTQYF. The CDR3 nucleotides read TGTGCCAGCAGCCAGGGCCCGGGACAGGGTTTGACAGATACGCAGTATTTT.

The chain employs TRBV18 and TRBJ2-7, with D possibly TRBD2 on 6 matching bases. V lost 6 bases and J 3 bases, leaving 9 bases between the germline ends. CDR1 is KGHSH, CDR2 LQKENI, per germline. The CDR3 length is 12 residues. CDR3 residues: CASSPGDYEQYF. The CDR3 DNA follows: TGTGCCAGCTCCCCGGGGGACTACGAGCAGTACTTC.

The V and J genes are TRBV15 and TRBJ2-2; tentatively, D is TRBD2 (6 bases). The CDR3 spans 18 residues. Trimming took 3 bases from V and 4 from J, leaving 21 bases between them. Germline CDR1 reads LNHNV; CDR2 reads YYDKDF (reference sequence). CDR3 sequence reads: CATSRGAERAWLTGELFF. CDR3 DNA: TGTGCCACCAGCAGGGGAGCAGAGCGGGCCTGGCTCACCGGGGAGCTGTTTTTT.

The V call is TRBV19, the J call TRBJ2-7, with D unclear. Germline CDR1 reads LNHDA; CDR2 reads SQIVND (reference sequence). Trimming stripped 8 bases from V and 9 bases from J, with 20 bases between. There are 13 residues in the CDR3. Here the CDR3 DNA reads TGTGCCAGTCATCAAACCGGTTCCGTACGGCAGTACTTC. It codes for CASHQTGSVRQYF.

The V call is TRBV11-2, the J call TRBJ1-2, with 11 bases aligning to TRBD1. Germline V CDR1 and CDR2: SGHAT, FQNNGV. Trimming at V came to 4 bases and at J to 2 bases, leaving 6 bases not matched to a gene. The CDR3 is 16 residues long. CDR3 protein: CASSSPRDRGNYGYTF. CDR3 DNA: TGTGCCAGCAGCTCGCCCAGGGACAGGGGGAACTATGGCTACACCTTC.

The chain is built from TRBV13 and TRBJ2-7; maybe TRBD2 (6 bases). This CDR3 region has 15 residues. Germline CDR1 reads PRHDT; CDR2 reads FYEKMQ (reference sequence). V was cut by 5 bases and J by 1 base, with 15 bases left in between. CDR3 sequence reads: CASSRGKGNSYEQYF. Here the CDR3 DNA reads TGTGCCAGCAGCCGGGGGAAGGGCAATTCCTACGAGCAGTACTTC.

V is TRBV7-2 and J is TRBJ2-5; 11 bases are shared with TRBD1. Looked up from germline, CDR1 is SGHTA and CDR2 is FQGNSA. V shed 4 bases, J shed 5 bases, and the junction held 6 bases outside the gene matches. CDR3 length equals 15 residues. The CDR3 spells CASSSDRGRMETQYF. DNA for the CDR3: TGTGCCAGCAGCTCGGACAGGGGGCGAATGGAGACCCAGTACTTC. Full variable domain (outside the CDR3, taken from reference TRBV7-2 and TRBJ2-5): GAGVSQSPSNKVTEKGKDVELRCDPISGHTALYWYRQSLGQGLEFLIYFQGNSAPDKSGLPSDRFSAERTGGSVSTLTIQRTQQEDSAVYLCASSSDRGRMETQYFGPGTRLLVL.

The rearrangement links TRBV7-8 to TRBJ2-7; 8 bases match TRBD2. The CDR3 extends over 17 amino acids. V lost 4 bases, J lost 1 base, and 12 bases stayed unmatched. Germline assignment: CDR1 SGHVS and CDR2 FQNEAQ. Here the CDR3 reads CASSSARASGLSYEQYF. Written as DNA, the CDR3 is TGTGCCAGCAGCTCCGCCAGGGCTAGCGGGTTGTCCTACGAGCAGTACTTC.

The chain employs TRBV6-5 and TRBJ2-3, with 11 bases that match TRBD1. Germline V gene sequence: CDR1 MNHEY, CDR2 SVGAGI. The trim removed 8 bases at V and 5 bases at J, leaving 9 bases unmatched. The CDR3 runs to 15 residues. The CDR3 region has the DNA TGTGCCAGCGGCAATCCGGGACAGGGGGGAGATACGCAGTATTTT. It encodes CASGNPGQGGDTQYF.

V and J are TRBV28 and TRBJ1-5, with a possible D match to TRBD1 (5 bases). Germline V lookup: CDR1 MDHEN, CDR2 SYDVKM. The V gene lost 8 bases and the J gene lost 3 bases, with 17 bases spanning the gap. The CDR3 is 15 residues long. CDR3 loop: CASHLGRQTNQPQHF. The CDR3 DNA sequence: TGTGCCAGCCATCTGGGGCGACAGACCAATCAGCCCCAGCATTTT.

The chain links TRBV9 to TRBJ1-2; possible D gene TRBD1, 6 bases. Germline V gene data show CDR1 as SGDLS and CDR2 as YYNGEE. Trimming removed 4 bases from V and 5 bases from J, with 18 bases in between. The CDR3 has 15 residues. The CDR3 DNA follows: TGTGCCAGCAGCTCTCAGGGGCAGGGAGCATATGGCTACACCTTC. Translation gives CASSSQGQGAYGYTF. The whole variable domain, remainder taken from reference TRBV9 and TRBJ1-2, is DSGVTQTPKHLITATGQRVTLRCSPRSGDLSVYWYQQSLDQGLQFLIQYYNGEERAKGNILERFSAQQFPDLHSELNLSSLELGDSALYFCASSSQGQGAYGYTFGSGTRLTVV.

This chain uses TRBV28 with TRBJ1-4; 8 positions match TRBD1. The CDR3 is 14 amino acids. V lost 3 bases and J lost 8; bases outside the gene matches: 5. The germline V gene has CDR1 MDHEN and CDR2 SYDVKM. CDR3 sequence reads: CASSFGQGREKLFF. The CDR3 bases are TGTGCCAGCAGTTTCGGACAGGGACGCGAAAAACTGTTTTTT. The whole variable domain, filled in from reference TRBV28 and TRBJ1-4, reads DVKVTQSSRYLVKRTGEKVFLECVQDMDHENMFWYRQDPGLGLRLIYFSYDVKMKEKGDIPEGYSVSREKKERFSLILESASTNQTSMYLCASSFGQGREKLFFGSGTQLSVL.

The chain uses TRBV27 and TRBJ2-4; 10 bases are a match to TRBD1. The germline CDR1 and CDR2 sequences are MNHEY and SMNVEV (reference sequence). The length of the CDR3 is 15 residues. V gave up 6 bases and J gave up 6 bases; unmatched junction bases: 8. The CDR3 DNA sequence: TGTGCCAGCAGGACATTCGGACAGGGGGGAAACATTCAGTACTTC. It is translated as CASRTFGQGGNIQYF.